These 11 T cell receptor beta chains were all obtained from the same sample, sequenced in a study of response to subunit inactivated influenza vaccine (dated by TCRdb to 2017 to 2018). Preparation of the library involved RT-PCR. Sequencing instrument: Illumina HiSeq 2500. Using fastp at Q25 and MiXCR, TCRdb reprocessed the public reads and kept productive beta chains. Every entry covers one CDR3 protein and lists the most common genes and DNA from its rows. This sample holds more than 700,000 distinct CDR3 sequences; about 20% were observed only once. The ten largest account for about 9.4% of the sample. The specimen was PBMCs from blood, collected 5 days after vaccination. Receptors were obtained from a man aged 45-65 years who received an inactivated influenza vaccine. Donor details come from another sample of the same person, matched by shared clones.

The chain combines TRBV13 with TRBJ2-3, with 10 positions matching TRBD2. This CDR3 comprises 18 residues. J lost 0 bases, V lost 4 bases, and 10 bases had no gene match. Germline V gene lookup returns CDR1 PRHDT and CDR2 FYEKMQ (reference sequence). CDR3 loop: CASSSFAGLAASTDTQYF. DNA for the CDR3: TGTGCCAGCAGCTCATTCGCCGGACTAGCGGCTAGCACAGATACGCAGTATTTT.

J is TRBJ2-7 and V is TRBV14, with TRBD2 identical over 10 bases. Per the germline V gene, CDR1 is SGHDN and CDR2 is FVKESK. The V and J ends lost 0 bases and 5 bases, in that order; junction bases with no gene match: 4. The CDR3 sequence is 15 residues long. In DNA form, the CDR3 reads TGTGCCAGCAGCCAAGATCGGCTAGCGGGAGACGAGCAGTACTTC. Encoded protein: CASSQDRLAGDEQYF.

This chain joins TRBV18 and TRBJ2-7, with a tentative D call TRBD1 (6 bases). CDR3 length: 14 residues. Germline V gene lookup returns CDR1 KGHSH and CDR2 LQKENI. Between the trimmed V and J ends, which lost 3 bases and 12 bases, there was a span of 21 bases. DNA of the CDR3: TGTGCCAGCTCACCTGGAGGACAGCCTCCTATGGGGTACTTC. Its protein is CASSPGGQPPMGYF.

This clonotype was seen more than once but under ten times. The V call is TRBV11-2, the J call TRBJ2-7, with 7 bases that match TRBD1. CDR1 is SGHAT, CDR2 FQNNGV, per germline. The CDR3 runs to 14 residues. J gave up 3 bases and V 3 bases, and 5 bases lay outside the gene matches. Here the CDR3 reads CASSFDRAGYEQYF. The CDR3 DNA reads TGTGCCAGCAGCTTCGACAGGGCAGGCTACGAGCAGTACTTC. Combining the CDR3 with reference TRBV11-2 and TRBJ2-7 gives the whole variable domain EAGVAQSPRYKIIEKRQSVAFWCNPISGHATLYWYQQILGQGPKLLIQFQNNGVVDDSQLPKDRFSAERLKGVDSTLKIQPAKLEDSAVYLCASSFDRAGYEQYFGPGTRLTVT.

The genes are TRBV4-1 and TRBJ1-6; D remains ambiguous. V lost 0 bases and J lost 10, with 7 bases in between. The CDR3 is 13 amino acids. Germline values: CDR1 MGHRA, CDR2 YSYEKL. DNA of the CDR3: TGCGCCAGCAGCCAAGAAGTTTTCTCACCCCTCCACTTT. Residues: CASSQEVFSPLHF.

This clonotype was detected only a few times. The CDR3 sequence: CASSSINTIYF. The CDR3 region has the DNA TGTGCCAGCAGCTCAATCAACACCATATATTTT. The V and J genes are TRBV12-3 or TRBV12-4 and TRBJ1-3; no clear D gene. This CDR3 has 11 residues. V shed 6 bases and J shed 7 bases, with 7 bases lying between them.

This clonotype was counted a few times. The CDR3 nucleotides are TGTGCCAGCAGCGGCCGACTAGCGGGGGGTTTGAGCACCGGGGAGCTGTTTTTT. Protein sequence: CASSGRLAGGLSTGELFF. V is TRBV11-2 and J is TRBJ2-2; 13 positions match TRBD2. The CDR3 runs to 18 residues. Losses at the gene ends were 5 bases for V and 4 bases for J; bases not matched to a gene: 10. CDR1 SGHAT and CDR2 FQNNGV come from the germline V gene.

On this clonotype itself: A much bigger clone sits one base away, suggesting this may be a read error. The V call is TRBV3-1, the J call TRBJ1-2; 7 bases map to TRBD1. CDR3 length equals 18 residues. Germline V gene data show CDR1 as LGHDT and CDR2 as YNNKEL (reference sequence). The CDR3 region has the DNA TGTACCAGCAGTCTTTACTCCCTTAGGGACAGCGCCAACTATGGCTACACCTTC. It specifies CTSSLYSLRDSANYGYTF.

The chain is built from TRBV7-3 and TRBJ2-1, with 10 bases aligning to TRBD1. V lost 5 bases, J lost 7 bases, and 5 bases stayed unmatched. CDR3 length: 14 amino acids. Germline V lookup: CDR1 SGHTA, CDR2 FQGTGA. The CDR3, as DNA: TGTGCCAGCAGCATGGGACAGGGGTTAAATGAGCAGTTCTTC. This translates into CASSMGQGLNEQFF.

The chain links TRBV7-2 to TRBJ1-1; D perhaps matches TRBD1 (5 bases). This CDR3 region has 15 residues. V lost 5 bases and J lost 3, with 16 bases in between. CDR1 and CDR2 from the germline V gene are SGHTA and FQGNSA. CDR3 amino acids: CASSPSGARDTEAFF. CDR3 in DNA: TGTGCCAGCAGCCCCAGTGGGGCAAGGGACACTGAAGCTTTCTTT.

The V and J genes are TRBV2 and TRBJ2-3, with TRBD2 matching 11 bases. The CDR3 spans 16 residues. V lost 7 bases, J lost 6 bases, and 12 bases stayed unmatched. Looked up from germline, CDR1 is SNHLY and CDR2 is FYNNEI. The CDR3 coding sequence is TGTGCCAGCATCTTTTCCCCGGGACTAGCGGTGGATACGCAGTATTTT. Protein product: CASIFSPGLAVDTQYF.